This T cell receptor (beta chain) stems from a study of OX40 agonist ivuxolimab in advanced cancers. Looking at the study overall: Three patients had partial responses: one hepatocellular carcinoma, two cutaneous melanoma.

Overall study results and limits: Clonal expansion was seen in CD4+ and CD8+ blood T cells by week 6 at 0.1 to 3.0 mg/kg.

Measured with immunoSEQ multiplex PCR; TCRdb has only the in-frame clones, and not every one. Here the sample spans about 100,000 clones, approximately 90% being singletons. As for this clone: Its antigen is unidentified.

V shed 0 bases, J shed 7 bases, and the junction held 6 bases outside the gene matches. The CDR3 covers 16 residues. The germline CDR1 and CDR2 sequences are MNHEY and SVGAGI. This TCR was sampled from an adult with an advanced solid tumor such as melanoma, head and neck, liver or kidney cancer. The material sequenced was CD4+ or CD8+ T cells sorted from blood, taken in a trial of the OX40 agonist ivuxolimab. V usage is TRBV6-5 and J usage is TRBJ2-3; 11 bases match TRBD2. Here the CDR3 reads CASSYSIAGGPNTQYF. Written as DNA, the CDR3 is TGTGCCAGCAGTTACTCAATAGCGGGGGGGCCAAATACGCAGTATTTT.